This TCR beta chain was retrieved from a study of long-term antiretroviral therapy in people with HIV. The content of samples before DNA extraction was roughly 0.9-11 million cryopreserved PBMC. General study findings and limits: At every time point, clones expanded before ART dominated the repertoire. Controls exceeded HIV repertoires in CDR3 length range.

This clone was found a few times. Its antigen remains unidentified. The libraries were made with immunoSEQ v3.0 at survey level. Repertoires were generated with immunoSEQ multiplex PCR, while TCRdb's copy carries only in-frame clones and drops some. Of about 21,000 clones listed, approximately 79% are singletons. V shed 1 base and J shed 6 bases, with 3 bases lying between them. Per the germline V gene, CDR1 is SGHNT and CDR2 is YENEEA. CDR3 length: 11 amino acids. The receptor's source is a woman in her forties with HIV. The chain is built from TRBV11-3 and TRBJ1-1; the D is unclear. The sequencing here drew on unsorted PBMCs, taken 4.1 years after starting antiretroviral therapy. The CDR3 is CASSLAAEAFF. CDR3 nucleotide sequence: TGTGCCAGCAGCTTAGCCGCTGAAGCTTTCTTT.